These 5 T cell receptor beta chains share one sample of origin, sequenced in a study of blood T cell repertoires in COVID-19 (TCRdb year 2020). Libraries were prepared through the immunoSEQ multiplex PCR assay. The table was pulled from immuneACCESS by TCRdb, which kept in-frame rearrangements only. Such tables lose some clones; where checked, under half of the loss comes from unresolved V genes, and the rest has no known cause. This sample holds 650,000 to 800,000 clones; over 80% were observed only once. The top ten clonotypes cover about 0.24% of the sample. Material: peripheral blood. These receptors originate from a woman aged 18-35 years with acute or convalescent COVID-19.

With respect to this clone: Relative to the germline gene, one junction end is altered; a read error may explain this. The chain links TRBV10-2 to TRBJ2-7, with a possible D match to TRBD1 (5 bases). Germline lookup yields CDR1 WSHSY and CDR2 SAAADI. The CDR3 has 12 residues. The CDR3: CASSQQAYEQCF. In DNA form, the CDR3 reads TGCGCCAGCAGCCAACAGGCCTACGAGCAGTGCTTC.

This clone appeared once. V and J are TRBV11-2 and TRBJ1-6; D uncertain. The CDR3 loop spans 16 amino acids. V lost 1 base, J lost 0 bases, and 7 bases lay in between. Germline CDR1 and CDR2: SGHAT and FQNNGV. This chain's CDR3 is CASSLAVISYNSPLHF. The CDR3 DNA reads TGTGCCAGCAGCTTAGCGGTGATCTCCTATAATTCACCCCTCCACTTT.

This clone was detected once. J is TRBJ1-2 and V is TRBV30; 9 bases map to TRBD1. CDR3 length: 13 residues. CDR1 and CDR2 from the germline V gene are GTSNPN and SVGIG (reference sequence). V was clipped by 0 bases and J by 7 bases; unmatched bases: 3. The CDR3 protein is CAWSVQGASGYTF. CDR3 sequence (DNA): TGTGCCTGGAGTGTACAGGGGGCTTCTGGCTACACCTTC.

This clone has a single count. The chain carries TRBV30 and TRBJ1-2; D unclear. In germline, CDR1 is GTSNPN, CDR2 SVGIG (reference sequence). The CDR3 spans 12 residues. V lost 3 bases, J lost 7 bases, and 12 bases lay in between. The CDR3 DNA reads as TGTGCCTGGAGGGGTGATGCAGGTGGCTACACCTTC. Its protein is CAWRGDAGGYTF.

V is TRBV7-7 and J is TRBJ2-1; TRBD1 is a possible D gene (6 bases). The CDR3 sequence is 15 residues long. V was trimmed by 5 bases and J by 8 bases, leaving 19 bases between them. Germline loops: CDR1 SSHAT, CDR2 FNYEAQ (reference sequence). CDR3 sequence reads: CASSPLPATGYEQFF. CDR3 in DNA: TGTGCCAGCAGCCCCTTACCAGCGACAGGCTATGAGCAGTTCTTC.